Presented here are 21 T cell receptor beta chains from one specimen sequenced in a study of post-analysis software for immune sequencing data (dated by TCRdb to between 2015 and 2017). On the study overall, not on this receptor specifically: Patients showed significantly higher frequencies than controls for about five TRBV segments, among them TRBV5-6, TRBV5-1 and TRBV20-1.

These receptors' targets are unknown. Libraries were prepared through PCR. Instrument used: Illumina HiSeq 2500. To reduce PCR and sequencing biases, unique molecular identifiers were built into the TCR beta cDNA libraries. The public reads were run again by TCRdb, first through fastp at Q25 and then through MiXCR, and only productive beta chains were kept. A single entry per CDR3 protein holds the most common genes and DNA from its merged rows. Counted in this sample were roughly 800,000 distinct CDR3 sequences; 46% of them appeared once. The ten top clones hold over 4.5% of the sample. Material: blood. These receptors were obtained from a girl between 10 and 17 years old with multiple sclerosis.

The chain is built from TRBV25-1 and TRBJ1-2; D unclear. The CDR3 is 11 amino acids. V lost 4 bases to trimming and J lost 6 bases, with 6 bases between them. The germline gives CDR1 MGHDK, CDR2 SYGVNS. The CDR3 DNA sequence: TGTGCCAGCAGTGTCCTACATGGCTACACCTTC. Translating it yields CASSVLHGYTF.

V gene TRBV6-5 combines with J gene TRBJ1-4; TRBD1 matches at 8 bases. Germline CDR1 reads MNHEY; CDR2 reads SVGAGI. The V segment lost 4 bases and the J segment 4 bases; nucleotides outside the gene matches: 5. CDR3 length equals 15 residues. The CDR3 reads CASSSTGGNNEKLFF. The CDR3 DNA reads as TGTGCCAGCAGTTCCACAGGGGGAAATAATGAAAAACTGTTTTTT.

This clonotype has only one observation. This chain joins TRBV5-1 and TRBJ2-7, with D possibly being TRBD2 (6 bases). This CDR3 contains 15 residues. Germline CDR1 is SGHRS and CDR2 is YFSETQ. With 4 bases removed from V and 2 bases from J, the gap between germline ends came to 16 bases. The CDR3 reads CASSTDYTPAYEQYF. The CDR3 DNA is TGCGCCAGCAGCACGGACTACACTCCCGCCTACGAGCAGTACTTC.

A few counts support this clonotype. The rearrangement links TRBV7-2 to TRBJ2-3; 9 bases are shared with TRBD2. V lost 5 bases to trimming and J lost 3 bases; unmatched junction nucleotides: 9. Germline loops: CDR1 SGHTA, CDR2 FQGNSA. The CDR3 is 16 amino acids. The CDR3 loop is CASSRGASGNTDTQYF. CDR3 nucleotides: TGTGCCAGCAGCCGCGGGGCTAGCGGGAATACAGATACGCAGTATTTT.

The rearrangement uses TRBV30 and TRBJ2-1; no firm D call. Germline-derived CDR1 and CDR2 are GTSNPN and SVGIG (reference sequence). V shed 2 bases and J shed 2 bases, with 13 bases lying between them. This CDR3 comprises 15 residues. The CDR3 DNA follows: TGTGCCTGGAGTCTGGGTTCCGGCGCCTACAATGAGCAGTTCTTC. This sequence encodes CAWSLGSGAYNEQFF.

The chain carries TRBV20-1 and TRBJ1-4; D not certain. V was shortened by 5 bases and J by 0 bases, with 7 bases between the two germline ends. CDR3 length: 13 residues. CDR1 is DFQATT, CDR2 SNEGSKA, per germline (reference sequence). This chain's CDR3 is CSALYATNEKLFF. CDR3 sequence (DNA): TGCAGTGCTCTCTATGCAACTAATGAAAAACTGTTTTTT.

This chain connects TRBV28 to TRBJ1-1; 7 nucleotides agree with TRBD1. The junction had 15 bases not matched to a gene; V was cut back by 4 bases and J by 4 bases. This CDR3 is built from 17 residues. Germline assignment: CDR1 MDHEN and CDR2 SYDVKM. The CDR3 is CASSSARVQGRVTEAFF. The CDR3 bases are TGTGCCAGCAGTTCTGCGAGGGTACAGGGGAGGGTCACTGAAGCTTTCTTT.

This chain connects TRBV7-6 to TRBJ2-3; TRBD2 is a possible D gene (6 bases). Looked up from germline, CDR1 is SGHVS and CDR2 is FNYEAQ. V was trimmed by 4 bases and J by 6 bases, leaving 20 bases between them. The CDR3 length is 16 residues. The CDR3 is CASSSHLGGHRDTQYF. The CDR3 region has the DNA TGTGCCAGCAGCTCCCATTTGGGGGGTCATCGCGATACGCAGTATTTT.

The chain employs TRBV19 and TRBJ2-1; D remains unclear. The CDR3 is made up of 14 amino acids. The V gene's germline CDR1 is LNHDA and CDR2 SQIVND (reference sequence). The V end lost 1 base, the J end lost 2 bases, and 6 bases lay between the germline ends. CDR3 nucleotide sequence: TGTGCCAGTAGTATAGGCGGCCCCTACAATGAGCAGTTCTTC. Protein: CASSIGGPYNEQFF.

The gene calls are TRBV20-1 and TRBJ2-3; D is ambiguous. This CDR3 is built from 14 residues. V dropped 1 base and J dropped 3 bases, with 11 bases sitting between them. Looked up from germline, CDR1 is DFQATT and CDR2 is SNEGSKA (reference sequence). The CDR3 nucleotides read TGCAGTGCTAGAGCGATGTTTTCAACAGATACGCAGTATTTT. Translation gives CSARAMFSTDTQYF.

This clonotype turned up a few times. The rearrangement joins TRBV24-1 to TRBJ1-2; D might be TRBD1 (5 bases). There are 17 residues in the CDR3. Germline V gene lookup returns CDR1 KGHDR and CDR2 SFDVKD. Trimming took 2 bases from V and 3 from J, leaving 18 bases between them. In nucleotides, the CDR3 is TGTGCCACCAGTGATTCCAGGCCAGGGCCCCTTTACTATGGCTACACCTTC. Translated, it gives CATSDSRPGPLYYGYTF.

This chain links TRBV7-2 with TRBJ1-5, with 7 bases lining up with TRBD1. This CDR3 has 18 residues. The germline V gene encodes CDR1 SGHTA and CDR2 FQGNSA. Trimming at V came to 4 bases and at J to 1 base, leaving 13 bases not matched to a gene. The CDR3 reads CTSSSRQGNPGSNQPQHF. CDR3 bases: TGTACCAGCAGCTCCCGACAGGGCAACCCCGGAAGCAATCAGCCCCAGCATTTT. The full variable domain, its missing parts supplied by reference TRBV7-2 and TRBJ1-5, is GAGVSQSPSNKVTEKGKDVELRCDPISGHTALYWYRQSLGQGLEFLIYFQGNSAPDKSGLPSDRFSAERTGGSVSTLTIQRTQQEDSAVYLCTSSSRQGNPGSNQPQHFGDGTRLSIL.

This chain links TRBV12-3 or TRBV12-4 with TRBJ2-1, with 9 bases that match TRBD2. This CDR3 is 16 amino acids long. Trimming at V came to 2 bases and at J to 5 bases, leaving 7 bases not matched to a gene. For the CDR3, the DNA is TGTGCCAGCAGTTTATCGAGCGGGGGGTCCCACAATGAGCAGTTCTTC. It yields the protein CASSLSSGGSHNEQFF.

The chain has TRBV20-1 and TRBJ2-1; a weak D match, TRBD2 (6 bases). V shed 4 bases and J shed 4 bases, with 14 bases lying between them. The CDR3 covers 14 residues. The germline CDR1 and CDR2 sequences are DFQATT and SNEGSKA (reference sequence). CDR3 sequence: CSAITSLGYNEQFF. CDR3 DNA: TGCAGTGCTATCACTAGCCTCGGGTACAATGAGCAGTTCTTC.

The gene calls are TRBV7-3 and TRBJ2-3; 7 positions match TRBD2. The CDR3 has 16 amino acids. The V gene end was trimmed by 0 bases and the J gene end by 0 bases; junction bases not matched to a gene: 3. Looked up from germline, CDR1 is SGHTA and CDR2 is FQGTGA. The chain's CDR3 is CASSLTGTTSTDTQYF. The CDR3 DNA reads as TGTGCCAGCAGCTTAACAGGGACTACTAGCACAGATACGCAGTATTTT.

CDR3 protein: CASSFRDRLNTEAFF. DNA of the CDR3: TGTGCCAGCAGTTTTCGGGACAGACTGAACACTGAAGCTTTCTTT. The chain has TRBV12-3 or TRBV12-4 and TRBJ1-1; 7 positions agree with TRBD1. J gave up 0 bases and V 3 bases, and 4 bases lay outside the gene matches. The CDR3 sequence is 15 residues long.

V gene TRBV15 combines with J gene TRBJ1-5; TRBD1 aligns across 11 bases. The CDR3 has 12 residues. Germline assignment: CDR1 LNHNV and CDR2 YYDKDF (reference sequence). Germline trimming cut 8 bases from V and 6 bases from J; bases unmatched to any gene: 0. The CDR3: CATGQGAQPQHF. The CDR3 DNA reads TGTGCCACCGGACAGGGGGCTCAGCCCCAGCATTTT.

V gene TRBV6-6 combines with J gene TRBJ1-6; D is ambiguous. Trimming took 2 bases from V and 1 from J, leaving 6 bases between them. Looked up from germline, CDR1 is MNHNY and CDR2 is SVGAGI (reference sequence). The CDR3 is 15 residues long. The chain's CDR3 is CASSYAGSYNSPLHF. The CDR3 DNA sequence: TGTGCCAGCAGTTACGCGGGTTCCTATAATTCACCCCTCCACTTT.

The CDR3 region has the DNA TGTGCCAGCACCCCTAGCGGGAGAGTAGAGACCCAGTACTTC. The encoded protein is CASTPSGRVETQYF. The chain has TRBV27 and TRBJ2-5; TRBD2 agrees at 10 bases. The CDR3 covers 14 residues. Germline V CDR1 and CDR2: MNHEY, SMNVEV (reference sequence). Trimming cost V 7 bases and J 4 bases; bases outside gene matches: 6.

The sample holds a few counts of this clonotype. V gene TRBV7-8 combines with J gene TRBJ2-5; 10 positions agree with TRBD2. Germline values: CDR1 SGHVS, CDR2 FQNEAQ. This CDR3 contains 16 residues. Unmatched junction bases numbered 4, after V lost 1 base and J lost 2 bases. The CDR3 DNA sequence: TGTGCCAGCAGCTTAGGGTCAGCGGGAGGGCAAGAGACCCAGTACTTC. Residues: CASSLGSAGGQETQYF. Full variable domain (rest looked up from reference TRBV7-8 and TRBJ2-5): GAGVSQSPRYKVAKRGQDVALRCDPISGHVSLFWYQQALGQGPEFLTYFQNEAQLDKSGLPSDRFFAERPEGSVSTLKIQRTQQEDSAVYLCASSLGSAGGQETQYFGPGTRLLVL.

This clonotype was seen only a few times. The rearrangement uses TRBV9 and TRBJ2-3, with a possible D match to TRBD2 (5 bases). V shed 0 bases and J shed 2 bases, with 10 bases lying between them. The CDR3 is 15 residues long. CDR1 SGDLS and CDR2 YYNGEE come from the germline V gene. CDR3 in amino acids: CASSVVATNTDTQYF. Here the CDR3 DNA reads TGTGCCAGCAGCGTAGTAGCGACCAACACAGATACGCAGTATTTT. Combining the CDR3 with reference TRBV9 and TRBJ2-3 gives the whole variable domain DSGVTQTPKHLITATGQRVTLRCSPRSGDLSVYWYQQSLDQGLQFLIQYYNGEERAKGNILERFSAQQFPDLHSELNLSSLELGDSALYFCASSVVATNTDTQYFGPGTRLTVL.